This T cell receptor beta chain is drawn from a study of blood T cell repertoires in COVID-19. Overall study context: The analysed material was cDNA or gDNA that came from T cells, B-cell-depleted T cells, or PBMCs.

The length of the CDR3 is 13 residues. The ends lost 6 bases at V and 6 bases at J; junction bases unmatched: 2. Participants were aged roughly 18 to 90 years, lived in roughly 23 US areas, and enrolled virtually. Method: immunoSEQ multiplex PCR; TCRdb's copy keeps in-frame clones and lacks some. The data show more than 200,000 clones, around 90% seen once. The chain is built from TRBV12-3 or TRBV12-4 and TRBJ1-1, with TRBD1 matching 12 bases. The sequenced sample consisted of PBMCs or T cells enriched from blood (not recorded which). The clonotype was recovered from a man aged 30-40 years in a cohort exposed to, infected with or recovered from COVID-19 (not recorded which). Written as DNA, the CDR3 is TGTGCCAGCAGCCGGGACAGGGGGCCTGAAGCTTTCTTT. It translates to CASSRDRGPEAFF.